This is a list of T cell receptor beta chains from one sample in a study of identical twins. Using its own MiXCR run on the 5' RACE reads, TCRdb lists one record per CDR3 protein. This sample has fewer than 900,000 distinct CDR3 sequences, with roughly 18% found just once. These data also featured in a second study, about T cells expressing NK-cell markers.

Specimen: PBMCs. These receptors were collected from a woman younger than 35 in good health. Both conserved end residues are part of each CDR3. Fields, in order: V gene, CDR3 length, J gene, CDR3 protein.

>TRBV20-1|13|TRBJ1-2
CSASRLRGLDYTF
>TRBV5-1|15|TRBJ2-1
CASSTGTSGRGEQFF
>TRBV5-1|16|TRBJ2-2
CASSRGLAGVTGELFF
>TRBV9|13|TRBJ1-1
CASSGGVGTEAFF
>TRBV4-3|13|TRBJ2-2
CASSQVKGGELFF
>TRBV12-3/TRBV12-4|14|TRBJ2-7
CASSSGIKFAEQYF
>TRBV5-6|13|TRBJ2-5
CASSSAGSETQYF
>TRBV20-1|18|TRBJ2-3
CSARAEDNGIGRTDTQYF
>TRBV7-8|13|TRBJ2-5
CASSLRESLTQYF
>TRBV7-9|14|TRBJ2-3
CASSERGLEDTQYF
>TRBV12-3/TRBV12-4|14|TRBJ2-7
CASRSRGGSNEQYF
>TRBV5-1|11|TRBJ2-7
CASSSSDEQYF
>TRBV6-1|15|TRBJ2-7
CASTRTRDNPYEQYF
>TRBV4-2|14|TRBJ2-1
CASSQEKIFNEQFF
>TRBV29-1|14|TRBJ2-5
CSVGSSGTWETQYF
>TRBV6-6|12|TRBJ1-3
CASWHSGNTIYF
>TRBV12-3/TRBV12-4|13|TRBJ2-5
CASGRASQETQYF
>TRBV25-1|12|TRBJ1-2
CASSVDGSGYTF
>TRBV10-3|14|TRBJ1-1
CAIRPGGGDTEAFF
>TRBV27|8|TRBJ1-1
CASSLAFF
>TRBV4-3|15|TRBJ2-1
CASSQEGLVSNEQFF
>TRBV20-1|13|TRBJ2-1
CSARGGSSREQFF
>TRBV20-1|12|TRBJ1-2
CSAAGQGYGYTF
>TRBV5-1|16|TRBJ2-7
CASSFLELGITGEQYF
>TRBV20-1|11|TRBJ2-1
CSAAVRDEQFF
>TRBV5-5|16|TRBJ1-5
CASSPTEQGARQPQHF
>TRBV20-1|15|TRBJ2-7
CSARRTSGTIYEQYF
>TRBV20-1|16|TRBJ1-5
CSARDRQGAPGQPQHF
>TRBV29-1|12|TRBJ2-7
CSVELGNYEQYF
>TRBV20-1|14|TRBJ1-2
CSALPTGGTRGYTF
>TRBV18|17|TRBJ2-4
CASSTLKEAVSKNIQYF
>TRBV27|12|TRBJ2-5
CASRGRRETQYF
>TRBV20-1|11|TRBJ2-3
CSATAGGAQYF
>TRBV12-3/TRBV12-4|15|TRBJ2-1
CASTPSGSEKSEQFF
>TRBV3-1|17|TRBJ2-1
CASSSHLAQRGNNEQFF
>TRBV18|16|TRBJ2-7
CASSPRGQGPPYEQYF
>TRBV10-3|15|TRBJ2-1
CAISERRGGNNEQFF
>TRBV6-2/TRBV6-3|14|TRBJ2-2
CASKVPGDTGELFF
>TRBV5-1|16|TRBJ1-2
CASSLGDRVFNYGYTF
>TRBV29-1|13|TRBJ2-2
CSVTAINTGELFF
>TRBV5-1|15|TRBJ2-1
CASTPQGASYNEQFF
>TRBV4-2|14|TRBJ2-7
CASKPGTESYEQYF
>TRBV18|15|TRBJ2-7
CASSYGPGQVYEQNF
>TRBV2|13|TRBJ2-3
CASRSTSPDTQYF
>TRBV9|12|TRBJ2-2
CASSVDSGELFF
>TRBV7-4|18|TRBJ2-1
CASSLAWELDVLCNEQFF
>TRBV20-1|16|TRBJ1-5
CSARDYAGARNQPQHF
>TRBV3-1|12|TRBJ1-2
CASSQDSGGYTF
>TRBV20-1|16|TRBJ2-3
CSARDQLAGIRDTQYF
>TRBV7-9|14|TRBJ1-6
CASSFEPPGSPLHF
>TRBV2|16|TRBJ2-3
CASSEGLLLITDTQYF
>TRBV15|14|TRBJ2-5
CATSRFPQAETQYF
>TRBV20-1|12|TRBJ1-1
CSAPLHDRGTFF